The 22 T cell receptor beta chains listed next were all sequenced from one sample in a study of blood T cell repertoires in COVID-19 (dated by TCRdb to 2020 to 2022). Library construction relied on the immunoSEQ multiplex PCR assay. TCRdb limited this immuneACCESS table to in-frame rearrangements with V and J called. A share of clones is missing; checked studies link under half to unresolved V genes, and the rest is unexplained. In all, the sample holds about 280,000 clones, and around nine tenths of those were seen once. The top ten clones comprise 6% to 7% of the sample. Source material: PBMCs or T cells enriched from blood (not recorded which). These TCRs come from a woman in her thirties or forties who had recovered from COVID-19.

In its sample, this clone was seen a few times. The V and J genes are TRBV18 and TRBJ2-7, with D tentatively TRBD1 (6 bases). This CDR3 has 17 residues. Trimming took off 2 bases at V and 0 bases at J, with 17 bases between the two ends. Germline CDR1 reads KGHSH; CDR2 reads LQKENI. The CDR3 spells CASSPGTISISSYEQYF. Here the CDR3 DNA reads TGTGCCAGCTCACCAGGGACAATCTCCATCAGCTCCTACGAGCAGTACTTC.

The CDR3 DNA reads TGTGCCAGTAGGCCGCCTCCAGGGGGGAGCAATCAGCCCCAGCATTTT. This translates into CASRPPPGGSNQPQHF. The rearrangement uses TRBV19 and TRBJ1-5; TRBD1 matches 7 bases. Losses at the gene ends were 6 bases for V and 1 base for J; bases not matched to a gene: 9. This CDR3 has 16 residues. Germline-derived CDR1 and CDR2 are LNHDA and SQIVND (reference sequence).

The rearrangement links TRBV28 to TRBJ1-4; 11 bases map to TRBD1. The J segment lost 7 bases and the V segment lost 10 bases, leaving 5 bases of the junction unmatched. This CDR3 has 13 amino acids. Germline V gene lookup returns CDR1 MDHEN and CDR2 SYDVKM. The CDR3 nucleotides read TGTGCCATCCGGGACAGGGGGTCTGAAAAACTGTTTTTT. As protein: CAIRDRGSEKLFF.

This chain joins TRBV3-1 (or the pseudogene TRBV3-2) and TRBJ1-2, with D uncertain. CDR1 is LGHDT and CDR2 is YNNKEL in the germline V gene (reference sequence). CDR3 length equals 17 residues. Trimming cost V 1 base and J 8 bases, with 23 bases left between them. The CDR3 reads CASSQGYPSNGFGGYTF. The CDR3 DNA reads as TGTGCCAGCAGCCAAGGTTACCCTTCTAACGGCTTCGGGGGCTACACCTTC.

The rearrangement joins TRBV19 to TRBJ2-2; weak D call: TRBD1 (5 bases). The germline V gene encodes CDR1 LNHDA and CDR2 SQIVND (reference sequence). Trimming pared 4 bases from V and 7 bases from J, leaving 13 bases between. This CDR3 is 14 amino acids long. The CDR3 protein is CASSNPQGFGELFF. The CDR3 region has the DNA TGTGCCAGTAGTAACCCTCAGGGATTCGGGGAGCTGTTTTTT.

The gene calls are TRBV6-5 and TRBJ2-7; D is perhaps TRBD1 (5 bases). The V gene lost 0 bases and the J gene lost 4 bases, with 13 bases spanning the gap. The V gene's germline CDR1 is MNHEY and CDR2 SVGAGI. The CDR3 contains 15 residues. The CDR3 DNA reads TGTGCCAGCAGTTACTCTAGTGTGGGGCTGTACGAGCAGTACTTC. It encodes CASSYSSVGLYEQYF.

The CDR3 spells CASSIVGQLSYNEQFF. CDR3 DNA: TGTGCCAGTAGTATAGTGGGACAGCTCTCCTACAATGAGCAGTTCTTC. The rearrangement uses TRBV19 and TRBJ2-1; 7 bases line up with TRBD1. With V trimmed by 1 base and J by 0 bases, 3 bases remained unmatched. CDR1 and CDR2 from the germline V gene are LNHDA and SQIVND (reference sequence). This CDR3 comprises 16 residues.

The J gene is TRBJ2-5, the V gene TRBV18; D is undetermined. CDR1 and CDR2 from the germline V gene are KGHSH and LQKENI. Trimming took 2 bases from V and 5 from J, leaving 6 bases between them. The CDR3 has 12 residues. CDR3 nucleotide sequence: TGTGCCAGCTCACCATACGGGGAGACCCAGTACTTC. Amino acid sequence: CASSPYGETQYF. Combining the CDR3 with reference TRBV18 and TRBJ2-5 gives the whole variable domain NAGVMQNPRHLVRRRGQEARLRCSPMKGHSHVYWYRQLPEEGLKFMVYLQKENIIDESGMPKERFSAEFPKEGPSILRIQQVVRGDSAAYFCASSPYGETQYFGPGTRLLVL.

The gene calls are TRBV14 and TRBJ2-3; 11 bases fit TRBD1. This CDR3 contains 16 residues. Germline V gene data show CDR1 as SGHDN and CDR2 as FVKESK. J lost 2 bases, V lost 4 bases, and 5 bases had no gene match. For the CDR3, the DNA is TGTGCCAGCAGCCTTCGGACAGGGGGCGTCACAGATACGCAGTATTTT. Translated: CASSLRTGGVTDTQYF. The full variable domain, its missing parts supplied by reference TRBV14 and TRBJ2-3, is EAGVTQFPSHSVIEKGQTVTLRCDPISGHDNLYWYRRVMGKEIKFLLHFVKESKQDESGMPNNRFLAERTGGTYSTLKVQPAELEDSGVYFCASSLRTGGVTDTQYFGPGTRLTVL.

This rearrangement joins TRBV2 to TRBJ2-7; 7 bases map to TRBD2. Germline V gene lookup returns CDR1 SNHLY and CDR2 FYNNEI. This CDR3 region has 14 residues. V lost 7 bases and J lost 2; bases outside the gene matches: 8. CDR3 DNA sequence: TGTGCCAGCAAACTTGGGGGAGGGACCTACGAGCAGTACTTC. It yields the protein CASKLGGGTYEQYF. Using reference TRBV2 and TRBJ2-7 for the parts outside the CDR3, the full variable domain is EPEVTQTPSHQVTQMGQEVILRCVPISNHLYFYWYRQILGQKVEFLVSFYNNEISEKSEIFDDQFSVERPDGSNFTLKIRSTKLEDSAMYFCASKLGGGTYEQYFGPGTRLTVT.

The chain couples TRBV27 to TRBJ2-7, with 7 bases that match TRBD1. CDR3 length: 14 amino acids. The V segment lost 5 bases and the J segment 4 bases; nucleotides outside the gene matches: 8. Germline V gene sequence: CDR1 MNHEY, CDR2 SMNVEV (reference sequence). CDR3 in DNA: TGTGCCAGCAGTGTACAGGGGCCAGGTTACGAGCAGTACTTC. Amino acids: CASSVQGPGYEQYF.

V gene TRBV19 combines with J gene TRBJ2-5; 12 bases are a match to TRBD2. V shed 5 bases, J shed 4 bases, and the junction held 5 bases outside the gene matches. CDR3 length equals 15 residues. In germline, CDR1 is LNHDA, CDR2 SQIVND (reference sequence). CDR3 region: CASSSSGRVGETQYF. The CDR3 nucleotides are TGTGCCAGTAGTTCTAGCGGGAGGGTTGGAGAGACCCAGTACTTC.

This clone was counted a few times. This chain uses TRBV4-1 with TRBJ2-2, with D perhaps TRBD1 (6 bases). Trimming took 1 base from V and 6 from J, leaving 24 bases between them. The CDR3 is 19 residues long. The germline V gene has CDR1 MGHRA and CDR2 YSYEKL. The CDR3, as DNA: TGCGCCAGCAGCCAAGTTTTGCACAGGGAAATCGACGATGCCGGGGAGCTGTTTTTT. Its protein product is CASSQVLHREIDDAGELFF.

The V and J genes are TRBV7-6 and TRBJ2-7; D gene unclear. Germline CDR1 is SGHVS and CDR2 is FNYEAQ. V was shortened by 5 bases and J by 0 bases, with 11 bases between the two germline ends. CDR3 length: 14 residues. CDR3 nucleotide sequence: TGTGCCAGCAGCCAAAAAGGAGACTCCTACGAGCAGTACTTC. It codes for CASSQKGDSYEQYF.

The chain uses TRBV6-2 or TRBV6-3 and TRBJ2-7; 7 bases agree with TRBD1. The CDR3 consists of 14 residues. Germline V gives CDR1 MNHEY, CDR2 SVGEGT. The junction had 7 bases not matched to a gene; V was cut back by 6 bases and J by 2 bases. The CDR3 region is CASSPTGPAYEQYF. CDR3 sequence (DNA): TGTGCCAGCAGCCCGACAGGGCCTGCCTACGAGCAGTACTTC.

This chain connects TRBV19 to TRBJ1-5; maybe TRBD1 (6 bases). V shed 5 bases and J shed 12 bases, with 11 bases lying between them. The CDR3 extends over 11 amino acids. The germline V gene encodes CDR1 LNHDA and CDR2 SQIVND (reference sequence). CDR3 amino acids: CASSSPGVQHF. The CDR3 bases are TGTGCCAGTAGTTCCCCAGGGGTCCAGCATTTT.

The chain has TRBV7-8 and TRBJ2-7, with 11 bases aligning to TRBD1. V was pared by 5 bases and J by 7 bases, with 7 bases of the junction left unmatched. This CDR3 is 14 amino acids long. The germline V gene has CDR1 SGHVS and CDR2 FQNEAQ. The CDR3 is CASSPGTGGREQYF. The CDR3 coding sequence is TGTGCCAGCAGCCCAGGGACAGGGGGACGGGAGCAGTACTTC.

This chain connects TRBV21-1 to TRBJ1-4. TRBV21-1 is a documented pseudogene. The CDR3 is made up of 15 amino acids. The CDR3 spells CASSKDGWRNEKLFF. In DNA, the CDR3 is TGTGCCAGCAGCAAAGATGGCTGGAGGAATGAAAAACTGTTTTTT.

This sequence joins TRBV7-2 and TRBJ2-2, with TRBD1 matching over 11 bases. Trimming took 6 bases from V and 4 from J; bases not matched to a gene: 4. The CDR3 loop spans 15 amino acids. Germline CDR1 reads SGHTA; CDR2 reads FQGNSA. The CDR3 loop reads CASRLGQGVTGELFF. CDR3 DNA sequence: TGTGCCAGCAGGTTGGGACAGGGGGTCACCGGGGAGCTGTTTTTT.

The CDR3 bases are TGTGCCAGCAGCCCGGAAGGACAGGGTGCAGATACGCAGTATTTT. Protein sequence: CASSPEGQGADTQYF. This chain connects TRBV16 to TRBJ2-3, with 8 bases fitting TRBD1. CDR1 KGHSY and CDR2 FQNENV come from the germline V gene. This CDR3 comprises 15 residues. V gave up 4 bases and J gave up 4 bases; unmatched junction bases: 7.

J is TRBJ2-1 and V is TRBV29-1, with a tentative D call TRBD2 (5 bases). This CDR3 spans 14 amino acids. V lost 4 bases to trimming and J lost 4 bases, with 14 bases between them. Germline V gene data show CDR1 as SQVTM and CDR2 as ANQGSEA. CDR3 nucleotide sequence: TGCAGCGTTGCAGAGCGGCTCTTATACAATGAGCAGTTCTTC. Amino acids: CSVAERLLYNEQFF.

The J gene is TRBJ2-3, the V gene TRBV3-1 (or the pseudogene TRBV3-2); a possible D gene is TRBD2 (5 bases). Trimming cost V 3 bases and J 2 bases, with 9 bases left between them. From germline, CDR1 is LGHDT and CDR2 YNNKEL (reference sequence). This CDR3 is 14 amino acids long. CDR3 sequence: CASSQQRNTDTQYF. DNA of the CDR3: TGTGCCAGCAGCCAGCAGCGGAACACAGATACGCAGTATTTT.